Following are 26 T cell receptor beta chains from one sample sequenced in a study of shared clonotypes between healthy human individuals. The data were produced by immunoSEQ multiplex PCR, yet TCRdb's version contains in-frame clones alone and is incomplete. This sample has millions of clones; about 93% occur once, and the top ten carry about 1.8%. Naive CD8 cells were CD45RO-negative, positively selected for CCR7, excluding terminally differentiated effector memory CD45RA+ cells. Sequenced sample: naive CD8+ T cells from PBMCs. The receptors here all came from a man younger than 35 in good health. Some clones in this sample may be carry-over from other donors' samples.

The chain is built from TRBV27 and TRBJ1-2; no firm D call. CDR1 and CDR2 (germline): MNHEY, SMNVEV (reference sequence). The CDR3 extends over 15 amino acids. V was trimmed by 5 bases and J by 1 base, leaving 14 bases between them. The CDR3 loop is CASSNDGTNNYGYTF. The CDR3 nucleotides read TGTGCCAGCAGTAACGACGGTACTAATAACTATGGCTACACCTTC.

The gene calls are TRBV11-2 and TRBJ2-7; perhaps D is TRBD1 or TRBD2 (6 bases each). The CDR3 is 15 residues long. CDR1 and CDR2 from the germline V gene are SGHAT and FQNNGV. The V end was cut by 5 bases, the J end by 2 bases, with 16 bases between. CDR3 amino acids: CASSARGTNAYEQYF. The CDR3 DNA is TGTGCCAGCAGCGCTCGGGGGACAAACGCCTACGAGCAGTACTTC.

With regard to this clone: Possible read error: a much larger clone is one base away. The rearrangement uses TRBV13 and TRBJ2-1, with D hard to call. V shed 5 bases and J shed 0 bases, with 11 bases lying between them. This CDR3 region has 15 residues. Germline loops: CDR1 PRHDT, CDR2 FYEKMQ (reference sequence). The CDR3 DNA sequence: TGTGCCAGCAGCCCGGACCGGAGCTCCTACAATGAGCAGTTCTTC. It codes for CASSPDRSSYNEQFF.

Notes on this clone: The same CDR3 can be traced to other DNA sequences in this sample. The CDR3 sequence: CAISEDRVYEQYF. The CDR3 DNA reads TGTGCCATCAGTGAGGACAGGGTCTACGAGCAGTACTTC. This rearrangement joins TRBV10-3 to TRBJ2-7; TRBD1 aligns across 7 bases. Unmatched junction bases numbered 1, after V lost 2 bases and J lost 3 bases. The germline CDR1 and CDR2 sequences are ENHRY and SYGVKD. This CDR3 comprises 13 residues.

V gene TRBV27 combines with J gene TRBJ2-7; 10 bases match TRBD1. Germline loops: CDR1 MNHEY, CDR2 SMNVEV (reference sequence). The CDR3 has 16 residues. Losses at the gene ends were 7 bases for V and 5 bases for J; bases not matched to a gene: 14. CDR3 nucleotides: TGTGCCAGCAACCCTCAGACAGGGGGCTTTCTCCACGAGCAGTACTTC. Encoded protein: CASNPQTGGFLHEQYF.

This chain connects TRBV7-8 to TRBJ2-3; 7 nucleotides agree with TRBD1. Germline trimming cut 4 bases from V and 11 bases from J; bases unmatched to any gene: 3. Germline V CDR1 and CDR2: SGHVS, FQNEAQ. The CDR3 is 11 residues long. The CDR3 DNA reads TGTGCCAGCAGCTGGGGGACAGAGCAGTATTTT. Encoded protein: CASSWGTEQYF.

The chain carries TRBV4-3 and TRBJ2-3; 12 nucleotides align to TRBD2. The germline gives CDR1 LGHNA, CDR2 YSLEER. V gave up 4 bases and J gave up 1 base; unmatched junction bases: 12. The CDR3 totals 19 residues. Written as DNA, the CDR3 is TGCGCCAGCAGCCCCTATTTGGGGACTAGCGGGTCCCGCACAGATACGCAGTATTTT. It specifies CASSPYLGTSGSRTDTQYF.

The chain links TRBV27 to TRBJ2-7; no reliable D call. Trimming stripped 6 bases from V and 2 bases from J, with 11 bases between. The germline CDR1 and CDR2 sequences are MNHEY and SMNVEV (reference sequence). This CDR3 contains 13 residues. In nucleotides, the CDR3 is TGTGCCAGCAGACTCGGCAGGACCTACGAGCAGTACTTC. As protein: CASRLGRTYEQYF.

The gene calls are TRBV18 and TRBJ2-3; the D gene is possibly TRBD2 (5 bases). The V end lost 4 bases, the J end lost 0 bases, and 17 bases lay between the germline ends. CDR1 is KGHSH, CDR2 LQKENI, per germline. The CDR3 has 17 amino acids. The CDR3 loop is CASSLERTASSTDTQYF. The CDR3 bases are TGTGCCAGCTCACTAGAGAGGACTGCCTCTAGCACAGATACGCAGTATTTT.

CDR3 amino acids: CASSYSISATYEQYF. The CDR3 nucleotides are TGTGCCAGCAGTTACTCGATCAGCGCGACCTACGAGCAGTACTTC. This chain links TRBV6-5 with TRBJ2-7; no reliable D call. The CDR3 has 15 amino acids. With 0 bases removed from V and 2 bases from J, the gap between germline ends came to 11 bases. Per the germline V gene, CDR1 is MNHEY and CDR2 is SVGAGI.

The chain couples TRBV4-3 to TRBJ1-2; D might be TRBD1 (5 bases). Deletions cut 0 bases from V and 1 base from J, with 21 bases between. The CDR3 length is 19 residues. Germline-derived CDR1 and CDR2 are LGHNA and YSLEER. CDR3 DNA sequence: TGCGCCAGCAGCCAAGATCAGGAGTGGGGCAGGGCAGTTAACTATGGCTACACCTTC. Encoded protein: CASSQDQEWGRAVNYGYTF.

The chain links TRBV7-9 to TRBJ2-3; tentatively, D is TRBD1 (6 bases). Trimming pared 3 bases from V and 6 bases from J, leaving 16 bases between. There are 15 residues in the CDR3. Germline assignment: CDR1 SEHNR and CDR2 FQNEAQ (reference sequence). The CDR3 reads CASSLPSYQGDTQYF. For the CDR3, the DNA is TGTGCCAGCAGCTTGCCTAGCTACCAGGGGGATACGCAGTATTTT.

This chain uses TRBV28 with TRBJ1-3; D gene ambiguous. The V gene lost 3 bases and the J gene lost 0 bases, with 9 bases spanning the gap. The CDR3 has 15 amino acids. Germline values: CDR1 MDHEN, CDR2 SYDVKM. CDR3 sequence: CASSFGSSSGNTIYF. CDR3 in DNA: TGTGCCAGCAGTTTTGGGAGCAGCTCTGGAAACACCATATATTTT.

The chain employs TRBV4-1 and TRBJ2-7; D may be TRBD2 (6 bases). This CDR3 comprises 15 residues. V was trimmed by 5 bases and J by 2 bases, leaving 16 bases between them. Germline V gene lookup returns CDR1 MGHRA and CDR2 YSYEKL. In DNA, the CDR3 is TGCGCCAGCAGCTCCATGCGGGACGACCCCTACGAGCAGTACTTC. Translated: CASSSMRDDPYEQYF.

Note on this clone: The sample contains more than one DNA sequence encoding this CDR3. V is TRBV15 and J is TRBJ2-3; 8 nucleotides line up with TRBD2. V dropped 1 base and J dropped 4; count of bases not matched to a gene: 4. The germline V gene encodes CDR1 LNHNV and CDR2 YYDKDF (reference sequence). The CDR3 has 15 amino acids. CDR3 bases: TGTGCCACCAGCAGAGTGGCGGGAGGACCAGATACGCAGTATTTT. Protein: CATSRVAGGPDTQYF. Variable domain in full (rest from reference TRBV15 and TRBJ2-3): DAMVIQNPRYQVTQFGKPVTLSCSQTLNHNVMYWYQQKSSQAPKLLFHYYDKDFNNEADTPDNFQSRRPNTSFCFLDIRSPGLGDTAMYLCATSRVAGGPDTQYFGPGTRLTVL.

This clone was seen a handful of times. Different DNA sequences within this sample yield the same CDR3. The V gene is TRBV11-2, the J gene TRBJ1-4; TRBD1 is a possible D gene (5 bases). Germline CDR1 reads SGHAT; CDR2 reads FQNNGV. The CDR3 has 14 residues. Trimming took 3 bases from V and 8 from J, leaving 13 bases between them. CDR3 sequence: CASSFWGEREKLFF. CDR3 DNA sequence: TGTGCCAGCAGCTTTTGGGGGGAGAGGGAAAAACTGTTTTTT.

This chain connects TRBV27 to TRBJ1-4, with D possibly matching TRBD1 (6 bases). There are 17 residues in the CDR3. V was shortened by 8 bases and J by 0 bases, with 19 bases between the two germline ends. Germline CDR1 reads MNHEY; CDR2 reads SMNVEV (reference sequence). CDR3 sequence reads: CASGPQGIYATNEKLFF. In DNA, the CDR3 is TGTGCCAGCGGCCCTCAGGGGATTTATGCAACTAATGAAAAACTGTTTTTT.

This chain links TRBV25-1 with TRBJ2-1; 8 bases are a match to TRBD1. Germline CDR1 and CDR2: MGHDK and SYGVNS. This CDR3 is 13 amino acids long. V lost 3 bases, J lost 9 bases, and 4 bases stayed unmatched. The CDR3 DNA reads TGTGCCAGCAGTGATCCTACAGGGGGTGAGCAGTTCTTC. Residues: CASSDPTGGEQFF.

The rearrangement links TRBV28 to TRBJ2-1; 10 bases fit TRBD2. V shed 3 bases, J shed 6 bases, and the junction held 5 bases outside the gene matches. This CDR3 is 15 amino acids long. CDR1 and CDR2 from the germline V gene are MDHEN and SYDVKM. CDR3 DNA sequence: TGTGCCAGCAGTTTCAGAGCGGGAGGGCCCAATGAGCAGTTCTTC. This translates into CASSFRAGGPNEQFF.

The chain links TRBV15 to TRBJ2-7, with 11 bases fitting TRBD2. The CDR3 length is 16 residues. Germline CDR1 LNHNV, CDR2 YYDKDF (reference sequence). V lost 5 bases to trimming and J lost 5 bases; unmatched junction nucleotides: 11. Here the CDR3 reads CATSAQALAGAHEQYF. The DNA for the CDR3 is TGTGCCACCAGCGCTCAGGCACTAGCGGGAGCCCACGAGCAGTACTTC.

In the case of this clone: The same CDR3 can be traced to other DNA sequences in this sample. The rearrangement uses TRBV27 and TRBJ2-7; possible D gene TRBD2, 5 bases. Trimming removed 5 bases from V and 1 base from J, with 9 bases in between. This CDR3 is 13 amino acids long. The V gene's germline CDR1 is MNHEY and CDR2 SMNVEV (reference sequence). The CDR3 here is CASSPGSSYEQYF. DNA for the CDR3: TGTGCCAGCAGTCCGGGGAGTTCCTACGAGCAGTACTTC.

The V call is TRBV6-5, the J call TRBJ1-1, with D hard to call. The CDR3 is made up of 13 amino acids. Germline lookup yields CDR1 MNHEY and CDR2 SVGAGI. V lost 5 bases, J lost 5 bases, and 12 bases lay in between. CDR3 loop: CASSGGVTTEAFF. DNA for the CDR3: TGTGCCAGCAGTGGCGGGGTTACAACTGAAGCTTTCTTT.

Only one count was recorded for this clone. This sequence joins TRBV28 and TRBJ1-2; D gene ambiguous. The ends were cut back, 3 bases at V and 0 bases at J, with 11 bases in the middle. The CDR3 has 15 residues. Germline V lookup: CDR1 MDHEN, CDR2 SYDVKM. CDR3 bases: TGTGCCAGCAGTTTTTCCATACACCCTAACTATGGCTACACCTTC. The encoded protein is CASSFSIHPNYGYTF.

The CDR3 protein is CASSQEQGLYYGYTF. CDR3 DNA: TGCGCCAGCAGCCAAGAGCAGGGTCTCTACTATGGCTACACCTTC. The chain combines TRBV4-3 with TRBJ1-2, with TRBD1 as a possible D gene (5 bases). The germline V gene encodes CDR1 LGHNA and CDR2 YSLEER. The CDR3 sequence is 15 residues long. Trimming took off 0 bases at V and 3 bases at J, with 11 bases between the two ends.

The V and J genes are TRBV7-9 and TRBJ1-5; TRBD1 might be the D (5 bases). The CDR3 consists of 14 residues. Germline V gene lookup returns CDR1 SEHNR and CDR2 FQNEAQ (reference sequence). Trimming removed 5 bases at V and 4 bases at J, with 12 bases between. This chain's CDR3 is CASSPGGVNQPQHF. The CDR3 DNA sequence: TGTGCCAGCAGCCCCGGGGGGGTGAATCAGCCCCAGCATTTT.

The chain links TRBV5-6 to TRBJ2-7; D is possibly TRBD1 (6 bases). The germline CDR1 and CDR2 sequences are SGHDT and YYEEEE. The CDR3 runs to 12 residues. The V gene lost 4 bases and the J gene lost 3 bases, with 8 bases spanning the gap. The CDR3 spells CASSQGLYEQYF. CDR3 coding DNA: TGTGCCAGCAGCCAGGGGCTCTACGAGCAGTACTTC. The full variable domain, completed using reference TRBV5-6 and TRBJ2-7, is DAGVTQSPTHLIKTRGQQVTLRCSPKSGHDTVSWYQQALGQGPQFIFQYYEEEERQRGNFPDRFSGHQFPNYSSELNVNALLLGDSALYLCASSQGLYEQYFGPGTRLTVT.